This is a list of T cell receptor beta chains from one sample in a study of blood T cell repertoires in COVID-19. TCRdb's copy holds only in-frame clones and misses some; the assay was immunoSEQ multiplex PCR. The top ten hold approximately 5.6% of the sample, which has about 200,000 clones, approximately 85% seen once. Material for sequencing was peripheral blood. The source is a woman between 65 and 79 years old with COVID-19, enrolled during active disease. Both conserved end residues are part of each CDR3. D genes are given only for firm matches. The size entry is marked missing in some rows and otherwise reads once, few, many or a size class.

CDR3 protein	CDR3 DNA	V gene	J gene	D gene	clone size
CASSKECGYTF	TGTGCCAGCAGCAAGGAGTGTGGCTACACCTTC	TRBV21-1	TRBJ1-2	-	-
CASSWSAGRDTQYF	TGTGCCAGCAGTTGGTCAGCGGGGCGGGACACGCAGTATTTT	TRBV28	TRBJ2-3	TRBD2	-
CASSSGDYGYTF	TGTGCCAGCAGTTCCGGGGACTATGGCTACACCTTC	TRBV28	TRBJ1-2	-	-
CASSFKGGTAYNEQFF	TGTGCCAGCAGCTTTAAGGGCGGGACTGCCTACAATGAGCAGTTCTTC	TRBV7-6	TRBJ2-1	-	once
CASVGDRSQYF	TGTGCCAGCGTAGGGGACAGGTCGCAGTATTTT	TRBV6-5	TRBJ2-3	TRBD1	-
CASSLPRGGRGEQYF	TGTGCCAGCAGTCTCCCCCGGGGCGGGAGAGGCGAGCAGTACTTC	TRBV6-6	TRBJ2-7	TRBD2	-
CASSLTLQGVPTEAFF	TGTGCCAGTAGTCTAACTCTACAGGGCGTGCCCACTGAAGCTTTCTTT	TRBV19	TRBJ1-1	-	once
CASSQEFLYSGNTIYF	TGTGCCAGCAGCCAAGAATTTTTGTACTCTGGAAACACCATATATTTT	TRBV3-1/TRBV3-2	TRBJ1-3	-	-
CASSAGTLGRDTQYF	TGTGCCAGCAGCGCCGGGACTCTAGGTCGGGATACGCAGTATTTT	TRBV5-6	TRBJ2-3	-	-
CSAPRAGGYNEQFF	TGCAGCGCTCCCCGGGCAGGAGGCTACAATGAGCAGTTCTTC	TRBV29-1	TRBJ2-1	-	-
CSASGREVHGTDTQYF	TGCAGTGCTAGTGGGCGGGAGGTTCACGGCACAGATACGCAGTATTTT	TRBV20-1	TRBJ2-3	TRBD2	-
CASSQLSSGANVLTF	TGCGCCAGCAGCCAGCTGAGCTCTGGGGCCAACGTCCTGACTTTC	TRBV4-3	TRBJ2-6	-	-
CSVDGGPARDEQYF	TGCAGCGTTGACGGCGGGCCCGCGAGGGACGAGCAGTACTTC	TRBV29-1	TRBJ2-7	-	-
CASSSGSIQYF	TGTGCCAGCAGCTCCGGGAGCATTCAGTACTTC	TRBV7-9	TRBJ2-4	-	-
CASSLAAGLNSPLHF	TGTGCCAGCAGCTTGGCCGCAGGGTTAAATTCACCCCTCCACTTT	TRBV5-4	TRBJ1-6	-	many
CASSLGLAGETQYF	TGTGCCAGCAGCTTAGGCCTAGCGGGAGAGACCCAGTACTTC	TRBV7-9	TRBJ2-5	TRBD2	-
CASSLAPVADTNTGELFF	TGCGCCAGCAGCTTGGCCCCAGTAGCGGATACGAACACCGGGGAGCTGTTTTTT	TRBV5-1	TRBJ2-2	-	-
CASSQDRLEQYF	TGTGCCAGCAGCCAGGACAGACTCGAGCAGTACTTC	TRBV7-8	TRBJ2-7	-	-
CASSKGQVNF	TGTGCCAGCAGTAAAGGACAGGTGAATTTT	TRBV12-3/TRBV12-4	TRBJ1-3	TRBD1	many
CASSPQSLGLAAGYEQYF	TGTGCCAGCTCACCACAATCCCTCGGACTAGCGGCTGGCTACGAGCAGTACTTC	TRBV18	TRBJ2-7	TRBD2	-
CASSYSGGYNEQFF	TGTGCCAGCAGTTACTCGGGGGGCTACAATGAGCAGTTCTTC	TRBV6-2/TRBV6-3	TRBJ2-1	-	-
CASSHGPGDVQYF	TGTGCCAGCTCACACGGACCGGGGGATGTGCAGTACTTC	TRBV18	TRBJ2-7	-	-
CASSKKQGQGNEKLFF	TGTGCCAGCAGCAAAAAACAGGGGCAGGGTAATGAAAAACTGTTTTTT	TRBV21-1	TRBJ1-4	-	-
CASRSEAAAGPLHF	TGTGCCAGCAGATCCGAAGCGGCGGCGGGCCCCCTCCACTTT	TRBV11-2	TRBJ1-6	-	-